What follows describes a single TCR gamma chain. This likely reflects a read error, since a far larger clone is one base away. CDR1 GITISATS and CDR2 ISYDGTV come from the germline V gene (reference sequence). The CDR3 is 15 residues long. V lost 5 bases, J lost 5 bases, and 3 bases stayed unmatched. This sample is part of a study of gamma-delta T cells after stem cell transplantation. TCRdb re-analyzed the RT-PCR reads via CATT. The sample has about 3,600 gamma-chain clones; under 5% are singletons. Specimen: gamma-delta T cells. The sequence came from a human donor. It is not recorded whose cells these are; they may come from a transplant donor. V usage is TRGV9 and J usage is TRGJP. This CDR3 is CALWAEELGKKIKVF. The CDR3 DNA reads TGTGCCTTGTGGGCTGAAGAGTTGGGCAAAAAAATCAAGGTATTT.